The text below deals with one TCR beta chain. Its antigen is unknown. The data belong to a study of shared clonotypes between healthy human individuals. The assay was carried out at the deep level. Assay used: immunoSEQ multiplex PCR; TCRdb lists only in-frame clones, some missing. The table includes just over 2,000,000 clones, less than 95% detected once. The study, taken as a whole, reports: Limitation of the genetic and exposure-history diversity represented came from the few donors. Four donors held around 5% of naive CD4 clonotypes in common.

Naive CD8 populations comprised CD45RO-negative cells positively selected for CCR7, excluding terminally differentiated effector memory CD45RA+ cells. This TCR was sampled from a young man in good health. Sequenced sample: naive CD8+ T cells sorted from blood.

This CDR3 reads CASSIVPGTEAFF. The CDR3, as DNA: TGTGCCAGTAGTATAGTCCCCGGCACTGAAGCTTTCTTT. J is TRBJ1-1 and V is TRBV19; no reliable D call. The CDR3 extends over 13 amino acids. Trimming stripped 1 base from V and 4 bases from J, with 7 bases between. Germline V gives CDR1 LNHDA, CDR2 SQIVND (reference sequence). Full variable domain (outside the CDR3, taken from reference TRBV19 and TRBJ1-1): DGGITQSPKYLFRKEGQNVTLSCEQNLNHDAMYWYRQDPGQGLRLIYYSQIVNDFQKGDIAEGYSVSREKKESFPLTVTSAQKNPTAFYLCASSIVPGTEAFFGQGTRLTVV.